A selection of T cell receptor beta chains follows, all from one sample in a study of cytomegalovirus exposure and HLA in healthy donors. Sequenced by immunoSEQ multiplex PCR; TCRdb stores in-frame clones only, minus some. This sample has 150,000 to 200,000 clones, with around two thirds found just once. The source material was PBMCs. The receptors come from a man aged 40-49 years in good health and CMV-seronegative. Each CDR3 is given with its conserved first and last residue.

>TRBV19|TRBJ2-5|15
CASSLPPGQGTTQYF
>TRBV5-8|TRBJ2-7|16
CASSRIITGTSLEQYF
>TRBV7-2|TRBJ1-5|14
CASSSAGDNQPQHF
>TRBV7-9|TRBJ1-1|16
CASSSPAGGMNTEAFF
>TRBV6-6|TRBJ2-3|16
CASSSNPVDSTDTQYF
>TRBV4-3|TRBJ1-5|14
CASSQDRGGQPQHF
>TRBV5-1|TRBJ1-1|15
CASSLQGARDTEAFF
>TRBV6-6|TRBJ2-1|12
CASAYSGAEQFF
>TRBV5-6|TRBJ1-1|15
CASSWGQGGKTEAFF
>TRBV6-6|TRBJ2-5|14
CASNWGLAEETQYF
>TRBV30|TRBJ2-3|13
CAWSVAATDTQYF
>TRBV15|TRBJ1-6|16
CATSRDRDPGGSPLHF
>TRBV6-1|TRBJ2-1|11
CTSSLNNEQFF
>TRBV7-3|TRBJ2-3|16
CASSATPSGSTDTQYF
>TRBV13|TRBJ2-3|15
CASRWRGESTDTQYF
>TRBV5-1|TRBJ1-1|13
CASSFTGNTEAFF
>TRBV7-2|TRBJ2-3|15
CASTQGGRASDTQYF
>TRBV19|TRBJ2-3|16
CASSGPFGGGVDTQYF
>TRBV29-1|TRBJ2-5|14
CSVAGQVSGETQYF
>TRBV29-1|TRBJ1-4|13
CSVEGQSNEKLFF
>TRBV18|TRBJ2-1|14
CASSNRQGRSEQFF
>TRBV28|TRBJ2-7|14
CASSLEIVAYEQYF
>TRBV15|TRBJ2-3|15
CATSRGLSGADTQYF